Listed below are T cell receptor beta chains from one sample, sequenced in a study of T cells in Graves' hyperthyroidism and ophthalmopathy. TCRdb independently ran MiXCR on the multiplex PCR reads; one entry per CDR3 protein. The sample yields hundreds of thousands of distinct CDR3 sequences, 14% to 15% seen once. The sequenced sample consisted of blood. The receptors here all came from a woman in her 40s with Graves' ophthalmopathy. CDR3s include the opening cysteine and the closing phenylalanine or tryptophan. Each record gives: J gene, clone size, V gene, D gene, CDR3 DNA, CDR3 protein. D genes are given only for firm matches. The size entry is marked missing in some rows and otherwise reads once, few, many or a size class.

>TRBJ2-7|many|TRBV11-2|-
TGTGCCAGCAGCCCAAGTTACGGACTCTACGAGCAGTACTTC
CASSPSYGLYEQYF
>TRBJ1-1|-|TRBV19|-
TGTGCCAGTAGTATTACGGGATTGGTGAACACTGAAGCTTTCTTT
CASSITGLVNTEAFF
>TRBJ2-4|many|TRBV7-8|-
TGTGCCAGCAGCTTAGCTCTGGGGCTAGAGGGAAACATTCAGTACTTC
CASSLALGLEGNIQYF
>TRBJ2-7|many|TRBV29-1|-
TGCAGCGTTACCAGGGGCACCTACGAGCAGTACTTC
CSVTRGTYEQYF
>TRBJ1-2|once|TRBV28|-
TGTGCCAGCAGTTTAAGGGGGATCAATGGCTACACCTTC
CASSLRGINGYTF
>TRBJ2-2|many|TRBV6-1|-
TGTGCCAGCAGTGAGTGGGGACAAAACACCGGGGAGCTGTTTTTT
CASSEWGQNTGELFF
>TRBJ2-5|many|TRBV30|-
TGTGCCTGGGACCAGGGGTTCGAGACCCAGTACTTC
CAWDQGFETQYF
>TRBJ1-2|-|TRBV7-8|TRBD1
TGTGCCAGCAGCGCAACCCCCTACGGAGGGGGCGCCGATGGCTACACCTTC
CASSATPYGGGADGYTF
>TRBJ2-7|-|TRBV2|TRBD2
TGTGCCAGCGGCGATAGCGGGAGTTCGTACGAGCAGTACTTC
CASGDSGSSYEQYF
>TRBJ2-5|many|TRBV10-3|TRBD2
TGTGCCATCAGTGAGTCTAGCGGGAGGCGAGGGGAGACCCAGTACTTC
CAISESSGRRGETQYF
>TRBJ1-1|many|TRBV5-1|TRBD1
TGCGCCAGCAGCTTGGGGGGGACAGGACCCCAGGGCACTGAAGCTTTCTTT
CASSLGGTGPQGTEAFF
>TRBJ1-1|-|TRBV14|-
TGTGCCAGCAGCCAAGGGGACGGGACTGAAGCTTTCTTT
CASSQGDGTEAFF
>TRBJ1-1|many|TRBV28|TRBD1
TGTGCCAGCACCAGGGGGGCGGTCACTGAAGCTTTCTTT
CASTRGAVTEAFF
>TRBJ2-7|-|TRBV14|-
TGTGCCAGCAGCCAAGGGTGGTCGGGAGCGTTGGGCGAGCAGTACTTC
CASSQGWSGALGEQYF
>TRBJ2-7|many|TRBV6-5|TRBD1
TGTGCCAGCAGTCAGGACAGGGGGGTTTACGAGCAGTACTTC
CASSQDRGVYEQYF
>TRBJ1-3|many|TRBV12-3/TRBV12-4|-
TGTGCCAGCAGCCGCCGGACAGCATCCTTCTCTGGAAACACCATATATTTT
CASSRRTASFSGNTIYF
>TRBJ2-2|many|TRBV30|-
TGTGCCTGGAGGTCGGGGGTTAGCGGGGAGCTGTTTTTT
CAWRSGVSGELFF
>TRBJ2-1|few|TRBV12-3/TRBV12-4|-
TGTGCCAGCAGTTTAGCGCGAAGGTTCACCTACAATGAGCAGTTCTTC
CASSLARRFTYNEQFF
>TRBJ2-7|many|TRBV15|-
TGTGCCACCAGCAGAGAACGGAGGTACGAGCAGTACTTC
CATSRERRYEQYF
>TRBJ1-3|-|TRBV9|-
TGTGCCAGCAGCGTGGAAGGGGATGGGACGTTCTCTGGAAACACCATATATTTT
CASSVEGDGTFSGNTIYF
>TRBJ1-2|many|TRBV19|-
TGTGCCAGTAGTATTAGGGGGAGCCATGGCTACACCTTC
CASSIRGSHGYTF
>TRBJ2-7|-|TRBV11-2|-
TGTGCCAGCAGACCCAGCGGAGAGTACGAGCAGTACTTC
CASRPSGEYEQYF
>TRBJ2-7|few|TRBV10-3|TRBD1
TGTGCCATCAGTTCCGGGACAGGGAGCTCCTACGGGCAGTACTTC
CAISSGTGSSYGQYF
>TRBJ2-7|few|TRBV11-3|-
TGTGCCAGCAGCTCGAGGACCCAAGCGGGGCAGTACTTC
CASSSRTQAGQYF
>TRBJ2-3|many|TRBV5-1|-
TGCGCCAGCAGCTTTGAATCGGGAACAGATACGCAGTATTTT
CASSFESGTDTQYF
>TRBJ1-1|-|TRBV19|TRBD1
TGTGCCAGTAAGTGGGACAGTATATCGAACACTGAAGCTTTCTTT
CASKWDSISNTEAFF
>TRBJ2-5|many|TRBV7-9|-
TGTGCCAGCAGCTTGTCGATGGGGGTGGAGACCCAGTACTTC
CASSLSMGVETQYF